Below, 15 T cell receptor beta chains from the same sample are listed, as sequenced in a study of blood T cells in healthy people across ages. Through a sample-barcoded 5' primer and a J-beta primer mix, a second PCR was run for about 6 to 11 cycles. MiXCR, applied by TCRdb to the 5' RACE reads, yields one record per CDR3 protein. The sample shows 600,000 or so distinct CDR3 sequences, approximately 30% of them seen only once. Input material: blood. The receptors come from a woman older than 75 in good health.

This clonotype was found many times. CDR3 nucleotides: TGCAGTGCTAGTCGGACTAGCGGGGGTGGGGAGCAGTACTTC. Protein product: CSASRTSGGGEQYF. V and J are TRBV20-1 and TRBJ2-7; 13 positions agree with TRBD2. Germline lookup yields CDR1 DFQATT and CDR2 SNEGSKA (reference sequence). There are 14 residues in the CDR3. V shed 3 bases and J 7 bases; nucleotides not matched to a gene: 6.

This rearrangement joins TRBV19 to TRBJ1-5; 7 nucleotides line up with TRBD1. Germline lookup yields CDR1 LNHDA and CDR2 SQIVND (reference sequence). Germline trimming cut 10 bases from V and 1 base from J; bases unmatched to any gene: 7. The CDR3 is 14 residues long. The CDR3 DNA sequence: TGTGCCACCTCGGGGACAGCGAGCAATCAGCCCCAGCATTTT. The encoded protein is CATSGTASNQPQHF.

In this sample, this clonotype turned up many times. This chain links TRBV29-1 with TRBJ2-3; no definite D call. Looked up from germline, CDR1 is SQVTM and CDR2 is ANQGSEA. The CDR3 sequence is 15 residues long. V lost 1 base and J 3 bases, leaving 14 bases between the germline ends. CDR3 nucleotides: TGCAGCGTTGAAGGGGTGGTCAGGTCGACAGATACGCAGTATTTT. Protein product: CSVEGVVRSTDTQYF.

The CDR3 sequence: CASSYSTGGNYGYTF. The CDR3 nucleotides read TGTGCCAGCAGTTACTCGACAGGGGGCAACTATGGCTACACCTTC. The rearrangement links TRBV6-5 to TRBJ1-2; 10 bases match TRBD1. The CDR3 has 15 amino acids. Germline CDR1 MNHEY, CDR2 SVGAGI. With V trimmed by 0 bases and J by 2 bases, 0 bases remained unmatched.

In its sample, this clonotype was seen a few times. V is TRBV19 and J is TRBJ1-2; 7 bases map to TRBD1. The germline V gene has CDR1 LNHDA and CDR2 SQIVND (reference sequence). V was pared by 3 bases and J by 4 bases, with 2 bases of the junction left unmatched. The CDR3 is 13 residues long. For the CDR3, the DNA is TGTGCCAGTAGTATTGGGACAGCCTATGGCTACACCTTC. It specifies CASSIGTAYGYTF.

The V gene is TRBV2, the J gene TRBJ2-3, with 7 bases aligning to TRBD2. Germline trimming cut 6 bases from V and 2 bases from J; bases unmatched to any gene: 8. Per germline, CDR1 SNHLY and CDR2 FYNNEI. The CDR3 runs 15 residues. CDR3 loop: CASRMSGAPTDTQYF. CDR3 sequence (DNA): TGTGCCAGCAGGATGAGCGGGGCACCCACAGATACGCAGTATTTT.

V gene TRBV5-6 combines with J gene TRBJ2-5; D unresolved. The germline V gene encodes CDR1 SGHDT and CDR2 YYEEEE. Trimming left V 0 bases short and J 11 bases short, with 17 bases between. This CDR3 is built from 14 residues. The CDR3 region has the DNA TGTGCCAGCAGCTTGGGGACGATAGGGAATGAGCAGTACTTC. Its translation is CASSLGTIGNEQYF.

This clonotype was seen just once. With a much larger clone just one base away, this may be a read error. The rearrangement links TRBV29-1 to TRBJ2-7, with TRBD1 identical over 7 bases. CDR1 SQVTM and CDR2 ANQGSEA come from the germline V gene. Unmatched junction bases numbered 4, after V lost 6 bases and J lost 5 bases. CDR3 length: 11 amino acids. In DNA, the CDR3 is TGCAGCGTCCGGGACAGCAACGAGCAGTACTTC. Protein sequence: CSVRDSNEQYF.

As concerns this clonotype: A read error is possible here, since a much larger clone lies one base away. The rearrangement links TRBV27 to TRBJ1-4, with a tentative D call TRBD1 (6 bases). CDR3 size: 16 residues. The V and J ends lost 3 bases and 4 bases respectively, with 15 bases between them. Germline V CDR1 and CDR2: MNHEY, SMNVEV (reference sequence). The CDR3: CASSFGGVGGNEKLFF. For the CDR3, the DNA is TGTGCCAGCAGTTTTGGCGGGGTAGGGGGTAATGAAAAACTGTTTTTT.

At least ten counts were recorded for this clonotype. The CDR3 loop is CSARARAEAFF. The CDR3 nucleotides read TGCAGTGCTAGAGCACGTGCTGAAGCTTTCTTT. The V and J genes are TRBV20-1 and TRBJ1-1; no clear D. Per germline, CDR1 DFQATT and CDR2 SNEGSKA (reference sequence). The CDR3 totals 11 residues. Trimming cost V 1 base and J 6 bases, with 6 bases left between them.

This clonotype was found many times. The chain combines TRBV5-1 with TRBJ2-6; D is uncertain. The CDR3 sequence is 17 residues long. Per the germline V gene, CDR1 is SGHRS and CDR2 is YFSETQ. V dropped 3 bases and J dropped 2 bases, with 15 bases sitting between them. This CDR3 reads CASSSNTYRAGANVLTF. The CDR3 DNA sequence: TGCGCCAGCAGCTCCAACACCTACCGGGCTGGGGCCAACGTCCTGACTTTC.

This clonotype was picked up a small number of times. The rearrangement joins TRBV5-1 to TRBJ1-3, with no clear D. Trimming shortened V by 1 base and J by 0 bases, and 8 bases separated the two germline ends. The CDR3 covers 15 residues. The germline CDR1 and CDR2 sequences are SGHRS and YFSETQ. The CDR3 sequence: CASSLSGNSGNTIYF. CDR3 bases: TGCGCCAGCAGCTTGTCCGGCAACTCTGGAAACACCATATATTTT.

This chain uses TRBV6-2 or TRBV6-3 with TRBJ2-7; possibly TRBD2 for D (5 bases). The germline CDR1 and CDR2 sequences are MNHEY and SVGEGT. Between the trimmed V and J ends, which lost 10 bases and 5 bases, there was a span of 15 bases. The CDR3 consists of 12 residues. CDR3 amino acids: CAIGRAGDEQYF. The DNA for the CDR3 is TGTGCCATCGGCCGTGCGGGTGACGAGCAGTACTTC.

This clonotype was detected ten times or more. The CDR3 is CASSFRGAGETQYF. The CDR3 DNA follows: TGTGCCAGCAGTTTTCGGGGGGCTGGTGAGACCCAGTACTTC. This chain joins TRBV12-3 or TRBV12-4 and TRBJ2-5; tentative D call: TRBD2 (7 bases). Trimming removed 3 bases from V and 5 bases from J, with 13 bases in between. CDR3 length equals 14 residues.

Points on this clonotype: This may be a read error, as it is one base from a much larger clone. The V and J genes are TRBV29-1 and TRBJ1-2; perhaps TRBD1 as D (5 bases). Germline CDR1 and CDR2: SQVTM and ANQGSEA. The CDR3 totals 16 residues. CDR3 amino acids: CSVEKGDLSTNYGHTF. The CDR3 DNA sequence: TGCAGCGTTGAAAAAGGGGATCTAAGCACTAACTATGGCCACACCTTC. The complete variable domain, with remaining parts taken from reference TRBV29-1 and TRBJ1-2, reads SAVISQKPSRDICQRGTSLTIQCQVDSQVTMMFWYRQQPGQSLTLIATANQGSEATYESGFVIDKFPISRPNLTFSTLTVSNMSPEDSSIYLCSVEKGDLSTNYGHTFGSGTRLTVV.